This T cell receptor beta chain was obtained from a study of neurological immune-mediated disorders. The sample holds many counts of this clonotype. Time point defined: longitudinal time-point 1 (baseline). For the unsorted libraries, 2 million PBMCs stored at -80 C served as input. MiXCR was run by TCRdb on the 5' RACE reads, yielding one entry per CDR3 protein. The sample records tens of thousands of distinct CDR3 sequences, roughly 15% being singletons. The germline CDR1 and CDR2 sequences are SGHRS and YFSETQ. This CDR3 is built from 13 residues. V was trimmed by 4 bases and J by 5 bases, leaving 9 bases between them.

Sequencing input: PBMCs. This sequence joins TRBV5-1 and TRBJ1-4, with D possibly being TRBD1 (5 bases). The origin of this receptor is a female donor with HTLV-1-associated myelopathy (HAM/TSP). CDR3: CASSRGQNEKLFF. In DNA, the CDR3 is TGCGCCAGCAGCAGAGGACAAAATGAAAAACTGTTTTTT.